This TCR beta chain was identified in a study of blood T cell repertoires in COVID-19. The J segment lost 5 bases and the V segment lost 7 bases, leaving 7 bases of the junction unmatched. The CDR3 is 14 residues long. The germline gives CDR1 SNHLY, CDR2 FYNNEI. Clones were read by immunoSEQ multiplex PCR, and TCRdb kept only the in-frame ones, dropping some. The table includes fewer than 70,000 clones, around 76% detected once. The sequence was obtained from a human donor in a cohort sampled during active COVID-19. The rearrangement links TRBV2 to TRBJ1-5; 8 bases line up with TRBD1. The sequenced material came from peripheral blood. CDR3 sequence (DNA): TGTGCCAGCACCTACCAGGGGGCAGATCAGCCCCAGCATTTT. This codes for CASTYQGADQPQHF.